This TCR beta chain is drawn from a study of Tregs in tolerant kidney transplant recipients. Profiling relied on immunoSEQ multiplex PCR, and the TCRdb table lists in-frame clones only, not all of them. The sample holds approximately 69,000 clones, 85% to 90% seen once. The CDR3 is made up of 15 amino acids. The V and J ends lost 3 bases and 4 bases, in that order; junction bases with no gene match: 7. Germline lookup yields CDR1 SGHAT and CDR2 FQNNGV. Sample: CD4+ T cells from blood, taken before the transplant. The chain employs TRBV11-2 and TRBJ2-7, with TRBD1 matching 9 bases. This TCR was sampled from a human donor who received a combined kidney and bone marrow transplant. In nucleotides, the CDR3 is TGTGCCAGCAGCTTTAGATGGGACAGGGTTTACGAGCAGTACTTC. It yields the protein CASSFRWDRVYEQYF.